One sample yielded the 6 T cell receptor beta chains listed below, sequenced in a study of read filtering for tumor transcriptome and immune sequencing. The library was built from 400 to 500 ng RNA with molecular barcoded adaptors for alpha/delta and beta/gamma chains. TCRdb re-called the reads through MiXCR, storing one row per CDR3 protein. The table has more than 12,000 distinct CDR3 sequences, around 20% seen once; the top ten hold 65% to 85%. The sequenced material came from a population of CD138-negative cells sorted from bone marrow. These receptors were taken from a donor aged 40 or over with multiple myeloma.

V is TRBV25-1 and J is TRBJ2-4; TRBD2 is a possible D gene (6 bases). The CDR3 is 13 residues long. Germline CDR1 and CDR2: MGHDK and SYGVNS. Trimming stripped 3 bases from V and 15 bases from J, with 18 bases between. The CDR3 sequence: CASSDPPGVARYF. Written as DNA, the CDR3 is TGTGCCAGCAGTGACCCCCCGGGGGTCGCGAGGTACTTC.

V gene TRBV15 combines with J gene TRBJ1-2; the D gene is possibly TRBD1 (5 bases). CDR3 size: 15 residues. The germline V and J ends were trimmed by 0 bases and 2 bases, with 10 bases remaining between them. CDR1 and CDR2 (germline): LNHNV, YYDKDF (reference sequence). The CDR3 here is CATSRDRGGNYGYTF. CDR3 nucleotide sequence: TGTGCCACCAGCAGAGATCGTGGGGGAAACTATGGCTACACCTTC.

This clonotype was found a few times. The rearrangement uses TRBV11-2 and TRBJ1-4; no firm D call. V lost 1 base to trimming and J lost 5 bases, with 17 bases between them. The germline V gene encodes CDR1 SGHAT and CDR2 FQNNGV. The CDR3 length is 17 residues. CDR3 amino acids: CASSLGSTRGLNEKLFF. The CDR3 DNA reads TGTGCCAGCAGCTTAGGGTCGACCCGCGGATTAAATGAAAAACTGTTTTTT. The full variable domain, completed using reference TRBV11-2 and TRBJ1-4, is EAGVAQSPRYKIIEKRQSVAFWCNPISGHATLYWYQQILGQGPKLLIQFQNNGVVDDSQLPKDRFSAERLKGVDSTLKIQPAKLEDSAVYLCASSLGSTRGLNEKLFFGSGTQLSVL.

This rearrangement joins TRBV19 to TRBJ1-5; D might be TRBD1 (6 bases). This CDR3 is 17 amino acids long. Germline V CDR1 and CDR2: LNHDA, SQIVND (reference sequence). V dropped 3 bases and J dropped 4 bases, with 19 bases sitting between them. The CDR3 reads CASSIWPQTGANQPQHF. The CDR3 DNA sequence: TGTGCCAGTAGTATCTGGCCCCAGACAGGAGCTAATCAGCCCCAGCATTTT.

To note about this clonotype: It is likely a read error, because the conserved phenylalanine at the end of the CDR3 is missing. The chain is built from TRBV15 and TRBJ2-5; possibly TRBD1 for D (5 bases). CDR1 and CDR2 from the germline V gene are LNHNV and YYDKDF (reference sequence). The CDR3 sequence is 13 residues long. Trimming shortened V by 2 bases and J by 5 bases, and 9 bases separated the two germline ends. CDR3 protein: CATSRQGGETQYL. The CDR3 coding sequence is TGTGCCACCAGCAGACAGGGTGGGGAGACCCAGTACCTC.

This clonotype was recorded many times. The chain uses TRBV4-1 and TRBJ2-7, with D perhaps matching TRBD1 (5 bases). Germline values: CDR1 MGHRA, CDR2 YSYEKL. CDR3 length: 14 residues. V was shortened by 2 bases and J by 9 bases, with 17 bases between the two germline ends. CDR3 coding DNA: TGCGCCAGCAGCCAATGGACAACCGCCTCCGGGCAGTACTTC. Encoded protein: CASSQWTTASGQYF.